These 24 T cell receptor beta chains came from one sample sequenced in a study of blood T cell repertoires in COVID-19. Produced via immunoSEQ multiplex PCR; TCRdb's table is partial and in-frame only. The repertoire holds about 280,000 clones, with 75% to 85% as singletons. The sequenced material came from peripheral blood. These receptors all come from a man in his fifties or sixties with active or convalescent COVID-19.

The rearrangement uses TRBV29-1 and TRBJ1-1; a possible D gene is TRBD1 (5 bases). There are 15 residues in the CDR3. Trimming removed 5 bases from V and 7 bases from J, with 23 bases in between. The germline V gene encodes CDR1 SQVTM and CDR2 ANQGSEA. DNA of the CDR3: TGCAGCGTTACCCACGGGGGGGTGGGAGAGGGTGAAGCTTTCTTT. The encoded protein is CSVTHGGVGEGEAFF.

This clone was picked up a small number of times. The CDR3 sequence: CASSLAAFRALHF. Here the CDR3 DNA reads TGTGCCAGCAGTTTAGCTGCCTTTAGAGCCCTCCACTTT. The chain uses TRBV28 and TRBJ1-6; no clear D gene. Germline CDR1 is MDHEN and CDR2 is SYDVKM. This CDR3 is built from 13 residues. V lost 2 bases, J lost 14 bases, and 13 bases lay in between.

The J gene is TRBJ2-3, the V gene TRBV2, with TRBD2 as a possible D gene (6 bases). Trimming removed 8 bases at V and 0 bases at J, with 15 bases between. CDR3 size: 15 residues. CDR1 and CDR2 from the germline V gene are SNHLY and FYNNEI. The CDR3 DNA reads TGTGCCAGCGAACGGGAGTGGATAAGCACAGATACGCAGTATTTT. Translated, it gives CASEREWISTDTQYF.

V usage is TRBV19 and J usage is TRBJ2-7, with TRBD2 matching 11 bases. V trimming: 4 bases; J trimming: 7 bases; junction bases outside the gene matches: 6. The CDR3 has 14 amino acids. Germline CDR1 and CDR2: LNHDA and SQIVND (reference sequence). CDR3 sequence: CASSTTSGSAEQYF. The CDR3 coding sequence is TGTGCCAGTAGTACAACTAGCGGGAGTGCGGAGCAGTACTTC.

The V call is TRBV30, the J call TRBJ2-5; 11 bases are a match to TRBD1. The length of the CDR3 is 14 residues. CDR1 is GTSNPN and CDR2 is SVGIG in the germline V gene (reference sequence). J was trimmed by 5 bases and V by 3 bases; bases with no gene match: 5. Written as DNA, the CDR3 is TGTGCCTGGAGGCGGACAGGGGGCTGGGAGACCCAGTACTTC. Amino acids: CAWRRTGGWETQYF.

V gene TRBV6-5 combines with J gene TRBJ2-7; D is possibly TRBD2 (6 bases). The CDR3 length is 13 residues. Germline CDR1 MNHEY, CDR2 SVGAGI. Trimming pared 7 bases from V and 2 bases from J, leaving 12 bases between. CDR3 region: CASTSRGTYEQYF. The CDR3 nucleotides read TGTGCCAGCACCTCCCGGGGGACCTACGAGCAGTACTTC.

The chain recombines TRBV6-5 with TRBJ2-7; tentative D call: TRBD1 (5 bases). Germline V lookup: CDR1 MNHEY, CDR2 SVGAGI. The CDR3 sequence is 13 residues long. Trimming stripped 8 bases from V and 4 bases from J, with 15 bases between. The CDR3 loop is CASSQGYHYEQYF. Here the CDR3 DNA reads TGTGCCAGCTCCCAGGGTTACCATTACGAGCAGTACTTC.

The chain carries TRBV11-2 and TRBJ2-2; the D is unclear. V was shortened by 4 bases and J by 1 base, with 7 bases between the two germline ends. CDR1 and CDR2 (germline): SGHAT, FQNNGV. There are 14 residues in the CDR3. In DNA, the CDR3 is TGTGCCAGCAGCTGGGCAGGGAACACCGGGGAGCTGTTTTTT. Its translation is CASSWAGNTGELFF.

The chain recombines TRBV6-2 or TRBV6-3 with TRBJ2-1; tentative D call: TRBD1 (6 bases). The germline CDR1 and CDR2 sequences are MNHEY and SVGEGT. The CDR3 has 13 amino acids. V lost 0 bases to trimming and J lost 12 bases, with 12 bases between them. CDR3 coding DNA: TGTGCCAGCAGTTACTCGAGGGGGAACTCGCAGTTCTTC. It yields the protein CASSYSRGNSQFF.

This chain links TRBV18 with TRBJ2-1; possibly TRBD2 for D (7 bases). The CDR3 is 16 amino acids. The germline V gene encodes CDR1 KGHSH and CDR2 LQKENI. V was clipped by 6 bases and J by 5 bases, with 20 bases between them. CDR3 nucleotides: TGTGCCAGCTCCCGGACTAGTGGGACATCAGACAATGAGCAGTTCTTC. This sequence encodes CASSRTSGTSDNEQFF.

This chain connects TRBV19 to TRBJ1-2; possibly TRBD1 for D (6 bases). This CDR3 is 15 amino acids long. CDR1 LNHDA and CDR2 SQIVND come from the germline V gene (reference sequence). V was cut by 5 bases and J by 3 bases, with 16 bases left in between. The CDR3 DNA is TGTGCCAGTAGTGACGAAGGTAGGGGGTACTATGGCTACACCTTC. Its protein product is CASSDEGRGYYGYTF. Full variable domain (remainder filled in from reference TRBV19 and TRBJ1-2): DGGITQSPKYLFRKEGQNVTLSCEQNLNHDAMYWYRQDPGQGLRLIYYSQIVNDFQKGDIAEGYSVSREKKESFPLTVTSAQKNPTAFYLCASSDEGRGYYGYTFGSGTRLTVV.

The gene calls are TRBV19 and TRBJ2-3; possibly TRBD2 for D (5 bases). This CDR3 comprises 16 residues. Trimming took 0 bases from V and 2 from J, leaving 12 bases between them. Germline V gives CDR1 LNHDA, CDR2 SQIVND (reference sequence). CDR3 residues: CASSIDQLAVTDTQYF. CDR3 coding DNA: TGTGCCAGTAGTATAGATCAGCTAGCCGTCACAGATACGCAGTATTTT.

The V and J genes are TRBV7-2 and TRBJ1-1; D unclear. V was cut by 5 bases and J by 6 bases, with 19 bases left in between. In germline, CDR1 is SGHTA, CDR2 FQGNSA. The length of the CDR3 is 15 residues. The CDR3 coding sequence is TGTGCCAGCAGCAAAATTTCGAGCGGGAGCGCTGAAGCTTTCTTT. This translates into CASSKISSGSAEAFF.

This chain uses TRBV5-1 with TRBJ2-3, with TRBD2 matching over 14 bases. The CDR3 loop spans 16 amino acids. The trim removed 3 bases at V and 5 bases at J, leaving 5 bases unmatched. CDR1 and CDR2 (germline): SGHRS, YFSETQ. The CDR3 region has the DNA TGCGCCAGCAGCTCCGGACTAGCGGGAGGTCAAGATACGCAGTATTTT. Protein sequence: CASSSGLAGGQDTQYF.

The rearrangement uses TRBV9 and TRBJ1-2; 10 bases are shared with TRBD1. CDR3 size: 16 residues. The V gene's germline CDR1 is SGDLS and CDR2 YYNGEE. The V gene end was trimmed by 3 bases and the J gene end by 7 bases; junction bases not matched to a gene: 12. CDR3 coding DNA: TGTGCCAGCAGCGGAGCTCGACAGGGGGCGAAATTTGGCTACACCTTC. This codes for CASSGARQGAKFGYTF.

The rearrangement links TRBV28 to TRBJ1-1; D remains ambiguous. The ends were cut back, 5 bases at V and 1 base at J, with 8 bases in the middle. The CDR3 has 13 residues. Germline V gives CDR1 MDHEN, CDR2 SYDVKM. CDR3 DNA sequence: TGTGCCAGCAGTGATACAGAGAACACTGAAGCTTTCTTT. Its translation: CASSDTENTEAFF.

This rearrangement joins TRBV28 to TRBJ2-3; D might be TRBD2 (6 bases). Germline-derived CDR1 and CDR2 are MDHEN and SYDVKM. CDR3 length: 15 residues. V lost 1 base and J lost 2, with 10 bases in between. Written as DNA, the CDR3 is TGTGCCAGCAGTTTATCGGGACTTTCCACAGATACGCAGTATTTT. Residues: CASSLSGLSTDTQYF.

The chain recombines TRBV14 with TRBJ2-3, with 8 bases that match TRBD2. CDR3 size: 14 residues. The germline V gene encodes CDR1 SGHDN and CDR2 FVKESK. V lost 3 bases, J lost 7 bases, and 6 bases stayed unmatched. CDR3 loop: CASSHSGARNTQYF. The CDR3 DNA follows: TGTGCCAGCAGCCATAGCGGGGCCCGTAATACGCAGTATTTT.

V gene TRBV9 combines with J gene TRBJ2-2, with D uncertain. V lost 3 bases and J 0 bases, leaving 15 bases between the germline ends. CDR3 length: 17 amino acids. The germline CDR1 and CDR2 sequences are SGDLS and YYNGEE. CDR3 sequence (DNA): TGTGCCAGCAGCGGAAGCTTGACTGATACGAACACCGGGGAGCTGTTTTTT. Residues: CASSGSLTDTNTGELFF.

The V call is TRBV28, the J call TRBJ1-5; 9 positions match TRBD1. This CDR3 spans 18 amino acids. Germline loops: CDR1 MDHEN, CDR2 SYDVKM. Trimming removed 5 bases from V and 6 bases from J; junction bases left unmatched: 17. Written as DNA, the CDR3 is TGTGCCAGCAGTCCACCCCTCGGGATACAGGGGGCGGGTCAGCCCCAGCATTTT. Amino acid sequence: CASSPPLGIQGAGQPQHF.

The chain has TRBV20-1 and TRBJ1-2; D unresolved. Deletions cut 3 bases from V and 2 bases from J, with 10 bases between. CDR1 and CDR2 (germline): DFQATT, SNEGSKA (reference sequence). The length of the CDR3 is 13 residues. Written as DNA, the CDR3 is TGCAGTGCTAGTACGGCGGGAAACTATGGCTACACCTTC. Amino acid sequence: CSASTAGNYGYTF.

The chain recombines TRBV28 with TRBJ2-7; a weak D match, TRBD1 (6 bases). This CDR3 spans 12 amino acids. V lost 6 bases and J 2 bases, leaving 8 bases between the germline ends. Per germline, CDR1 MDHEN and CDR2 SYDVKM. CDR3 protein: CASRNRAYEQYF. The CDR3 nucleotides read TGTGCCAGCAGAAACAGGGCCTACGAGCAGTACTTC.

The chain combines TRBV2 with TRBJ1-1; no firm D call. The CDR3 is 12 residues long. Trimming removed 6 bases from V and 3 bases from J, with 8 bases in between. CDR1 is SNHLY, CDR2 FYNNEI, per germline. The CDR3 is CASRSGYTEAFF. The CDR3 DNA is TGTGCCAGCAGGAGCGGCTACACTGAAGCTTTCTTT.

The chain recombines TRBV6-2 or TRBV6-3 with TRBJ2-4; unclear D gene. The V and J ends lost 6 bases and 0 bases respectively, with 12 bases between them. CDR3 length equals 15 residues. Germline V gene sequence: CDR1 MNHEY, CDR2 SVGEGT. CDR3 sequence (DNA): TGTGCCAGCAGCCCTCAGACTCTAGCCAAAAACATTCAGTACTTC. Protein: CASSPQTLAKNIQYF.